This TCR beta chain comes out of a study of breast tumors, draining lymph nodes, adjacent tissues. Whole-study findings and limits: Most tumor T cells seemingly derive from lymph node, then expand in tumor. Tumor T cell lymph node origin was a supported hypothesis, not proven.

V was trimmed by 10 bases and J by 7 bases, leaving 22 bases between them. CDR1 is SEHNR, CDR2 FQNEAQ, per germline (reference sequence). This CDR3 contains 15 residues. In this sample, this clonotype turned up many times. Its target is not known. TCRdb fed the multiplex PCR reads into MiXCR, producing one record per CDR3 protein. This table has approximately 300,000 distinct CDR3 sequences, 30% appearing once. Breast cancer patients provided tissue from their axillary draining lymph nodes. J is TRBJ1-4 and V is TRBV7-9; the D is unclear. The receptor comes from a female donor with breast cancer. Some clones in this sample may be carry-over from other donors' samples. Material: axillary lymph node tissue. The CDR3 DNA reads TGTGCCACCGTTCCCACTGGGGTTAGGAGTGAAAAACTGTTTTTT. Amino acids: CATVPTGVRSEKLFF.